The rows below give T cell receptor beta chains drawn from one sample of a study of metastatic and nonmetastatic thyroid tumors. TCRdb re-called the PCR reads via MiXCR. This sample has about 19,000 clones, with 22% found just once. The sample taken for sequencing was tumor tissue. Every receptor here comes from a male donor with papillary thyroid cancer or a benign thyroid nodule (not recorded which). Some clones in this sample may be carry-over from other donors' samples. The conserved cysteine and the conserved F or W are not part of the CDR3 here.

TRBV7-6	TRBJ1-1	ASSADRNTEAF
TRBV3-1	TRBJ2-7	ASSQGPGTTRYQYEQY
TRBV24-1	TRBJ2-1	ATGLGSYNEQF
TRBV6-5	TRBJ2-3	ASSYGQGATETQF
TRBV19	TRBJ2-2	ASRIQQRTGELF
TRBV6-1	TRBJ2-1	ASSTPRQRSNEQF
TRBV19	TRBJ2-2	AIRTSGNTGELF
TRBV20-1	TRBJ2-7	SASGGEQY
TRBV28	TRBJ1-6	ASRPTGGRSSPLH
TRBV18	TRBJ1-1	ASCRATNTEAF
TRBV11-1	TRBJ1-1	ASSFSPSWTENTEAF
TRBV20-1	TRBJ2-7	SAPEGSNEQY
TRBV7-8	TRBJ2-1	ASSLRGLGYNEQF
TRBV18	TRBJ1-1	ASSPGQGTEAF
TRBV7-9	TRBJ2-5	ASSPASGRGEETRY
TRBV6-1	TRBJ2-3	ASKGGFPDTQY
TRBV27	TRBJ2-7	ASSSLGQGYEQY
TRBV20-1	TRBJ1-4	SARFLTETEKLF
TRBV28	TRBJ2-7	ASRQGRAPYEQY
TRBV20-1	TRBJ2-3	SARDLLAGVTDTQY
TRBV6-1	TRBJ2-7	ASITDYEQY
TRBV11-3	TRBJ2-2	ASSNRDGELF
TRBV9	TRBJ2-3	ASSVDGGTDTQY
TRBV9	TRBJ2-1	ASSSRTSEVGNEQF
TRBV30	TRBJ1-2	ASRQGNYGYT
TRBV16	TRBJ1-2	ASSQSAGGSYGYT
TRBV18	TRBJ2-3	ASSQTSGYTDTQY
TRBV30	TRBJ2-3	AWSPGENTDTQY
TRBV13	TRBJ2-1	ASSETLTSGNEQF
TRBV6-5	TRBJ2-6	TSRLIPEGQISGANVLT